This TCR beta chain appears in the sequencing data of a study of Graves' ophthalmopathy and Graves' hyperthyroidism. At the level of the study: The blood sample was drawn at first diagnosis and before any treatment.

Among the hyperthyroidism patients, all were newly diagnosed, aged 18 to 65, with under 2 months' duration. General study findings and limits: The blood repertoire also included most expanded thyroid clonotypes above 0.001 frequency.

The V gene lost 6 bases and the J gene lost 5 bases, with 10 bases spanning the gap. CDR1 is SGHVS and CDR2 is FQNEAQ in the germline V gene. This CDR3 region has 12 residues. The sample holds a few counts of this clonotype. Antigen unknown. The study amplified TCR beta CDR3 regions using RNA transcripts. First-round RT-PCR relied on HTBI primers, and a second-round multiplex PCR came next. TCRdb analysed the multiplex PCR reads with MiXCR anew, one entry per CDR3 protein. The sample carries roughly 400,000 distinct CDR3 sequences, roughly 15% recorded once. Material: peripheral blood. The chain uses TRBV7-8 and TRBJ2-5; D is perhaps TRBD2 (5 bases). The receptor was isolated from a young woman with stable Graves' hyperthyroidism. The CDR3 region is CASRDGEETQYF. The CDR3 nucleotides read TGTGCCAGCAGAGATGGGGAGGAGACCCAGTACTTC.